The clone carrying this TCR beta chain has just a few counts. Its antigen is not identified. These data originate in a study of blood T cells in healthy people across ages. Whole-study findings and limits: The unsorted PBMCs prevented any conclusive comparison of naive versus antigen-experienced cells.

A second about 6 to 11 cycle PCR used barcoded and J-beta primers. A single record per CDR3 protein comes from TCRdb applying MiXCR to the 5' RACE reads. The data show some 1.5 million distinct CDR3 sequences, with under 30% seen just once and 7.7% held by the top ten. Per germline, CDR1 LGHDT and CDR2 YNNKEL (reference sequence). CDR3 length equals 16 residues. V dropped 8 bases and J dropped 5; count of bases not matched to a gene: 16. The sequencing input was blood. The genes are TRBV3-1 and TRBJ1-2; 8 positions agree with TRBD1. This TCR came from a woman under 40 in good health. CDR3 sequence (DNA): TGTGCCAGCGCCCCCCTGTCAGGGGGCGCGGGATATGGCTACACCTTC. Translating gives CASAPLSGGAGYGYTF.